Detailed here is one T cell receptor beta chain. Other nucleotide sequences in the sample specify the same CDR3. This sample was taken from a study of T cell responses to AZD1222 COVID-19 vaccine. V was cut by 1 base and J by 3 bases, with 7 bases left in between. The CDR3 extends over 14 amino acids. CDR1 is KGHSH, CDR2 LQKENI, per germline. TCRdb keeps only in-frame clones here, not all; method: immunoSEQ multiplex PCR. This sample yields more than 75,000 clones, of which over 75% are seen a single time; roughly 5% belongs to the top ten. This clonotype was obtained from an adult who received the AZD1222 COVID-19 vaccine. The V call is TRBV18, the J call TRBJ1-5, with D hard to call. The sample consisted of peripheral blood, taken 28 days after the second AZD1222 dose. This chain's CDR3 is CASSPQGYNQPQHF. The DNA of the CDR3 is TGTGCCAGCTCACCACAGGGTTACAATCAGCCCCAGCATTTT.